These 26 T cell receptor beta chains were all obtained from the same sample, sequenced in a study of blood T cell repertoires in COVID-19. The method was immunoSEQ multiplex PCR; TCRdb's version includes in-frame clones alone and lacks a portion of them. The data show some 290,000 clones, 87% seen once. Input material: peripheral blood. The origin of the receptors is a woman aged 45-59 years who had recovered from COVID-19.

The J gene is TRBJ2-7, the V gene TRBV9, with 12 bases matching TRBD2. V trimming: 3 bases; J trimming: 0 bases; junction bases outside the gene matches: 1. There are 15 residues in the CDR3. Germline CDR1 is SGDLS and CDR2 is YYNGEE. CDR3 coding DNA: TGTGCCAGCAGCGCTAGCGGGGGGGTCTCCTACGAGCAGTACTTC. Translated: CASSASGGVSYEQYF.

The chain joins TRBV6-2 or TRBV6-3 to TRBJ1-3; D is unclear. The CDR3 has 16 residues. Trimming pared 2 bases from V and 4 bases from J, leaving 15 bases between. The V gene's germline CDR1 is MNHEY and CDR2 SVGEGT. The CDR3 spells CASSYPVQRPGNTIYF. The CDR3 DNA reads TGTGCCAGCAGTTACCCTGTCCAGCGACCCGGAAACACCATATATTTT.

CDR3 coding DNA: TGTGCCAGCAGTTCCCAAGCCGAAGCTTTCTTT. Protein sequence: CASSSQAEAFF. The J gene is TRBJ1-1, the V gene TRBV28; no reliable D call. The CDR3 is made up of 11 amino acids. CDR1 and CDR2 from the germline V gene are MDHEN and SYDVKM. The germline V and J ends were trimmed by 4 bases and 8 bases, with 8 bases remaining between them. Combining the CDR3 with reference TRBV28 and TRBJ1-1 gives the whole variable domain DVKVTQSSRYLVKRTGEKVFLECVQDMDHENMFWYRQDPGLGLRLIYFSYDVKMKEKGDIPEGYSVSREKKERFSLILESASTNQTSMYLCASSSQAEAFFGQGTRLTVV.

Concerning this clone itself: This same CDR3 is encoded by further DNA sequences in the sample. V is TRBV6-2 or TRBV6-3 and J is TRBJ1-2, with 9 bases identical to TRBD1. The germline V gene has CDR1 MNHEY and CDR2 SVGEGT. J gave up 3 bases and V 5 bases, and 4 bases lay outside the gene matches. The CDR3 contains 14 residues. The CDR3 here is CASSRDRVDYGYTF. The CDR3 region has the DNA TGTGCCAGCAGTCGGGACAGGGTAGACTATGGCTACACCTTC.

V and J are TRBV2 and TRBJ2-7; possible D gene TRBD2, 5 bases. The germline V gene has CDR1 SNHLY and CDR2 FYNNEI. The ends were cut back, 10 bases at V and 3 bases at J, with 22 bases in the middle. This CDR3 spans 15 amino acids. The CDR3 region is CATIRVDRGFYEQYF. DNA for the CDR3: TGTGCCACGATCCGGGTCGATCGGGGTTTCTACGAGCAGTACTTC.

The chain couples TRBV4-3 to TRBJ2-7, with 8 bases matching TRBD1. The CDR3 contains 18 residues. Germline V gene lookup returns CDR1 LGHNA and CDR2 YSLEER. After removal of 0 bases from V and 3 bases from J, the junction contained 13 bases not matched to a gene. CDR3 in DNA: TGCGCCAGCAGCCAAGATCGGGGCGGGCCAGGGGGCGTCTACGAGCAGTACTTC. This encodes CASSQDRGGPGGVYEQYF.

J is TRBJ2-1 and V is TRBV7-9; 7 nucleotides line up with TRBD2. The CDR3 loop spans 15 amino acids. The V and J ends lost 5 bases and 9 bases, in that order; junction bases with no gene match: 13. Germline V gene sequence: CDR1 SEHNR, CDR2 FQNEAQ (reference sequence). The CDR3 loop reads CASSLLGEGGSEQFF. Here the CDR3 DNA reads TGTGCCAGCAGCCTATTGGGGGAGGGCGGGAGTGAGCAGTTCTTC.

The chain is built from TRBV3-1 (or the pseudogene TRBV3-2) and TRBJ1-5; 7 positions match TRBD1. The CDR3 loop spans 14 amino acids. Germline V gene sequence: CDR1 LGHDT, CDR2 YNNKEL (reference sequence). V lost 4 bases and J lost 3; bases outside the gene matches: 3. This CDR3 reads CASSLGTVNQPQHF. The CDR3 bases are TGTGCCAGCAGCCTTGGGACAGTCAATCAGCCCCAGCATTTT.

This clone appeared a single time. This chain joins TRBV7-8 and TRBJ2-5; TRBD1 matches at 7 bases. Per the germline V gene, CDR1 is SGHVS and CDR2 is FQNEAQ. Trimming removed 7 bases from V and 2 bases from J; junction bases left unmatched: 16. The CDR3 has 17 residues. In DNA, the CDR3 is TGTGCCAGCAACGTGTACGTGACAGGGTTTCGGCAAGAGACCCAGTACTTC. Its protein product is CASNVYVTGFRQETQYF.

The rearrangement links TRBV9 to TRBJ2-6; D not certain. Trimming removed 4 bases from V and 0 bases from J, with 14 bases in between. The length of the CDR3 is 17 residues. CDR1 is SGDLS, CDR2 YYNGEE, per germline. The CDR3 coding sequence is TGTGCCAGCAGCCCGATGCCAGGTTTCTCTGGGGCCAACGTCCTGACTTTC. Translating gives CASSPMPGFSGANVLTF.

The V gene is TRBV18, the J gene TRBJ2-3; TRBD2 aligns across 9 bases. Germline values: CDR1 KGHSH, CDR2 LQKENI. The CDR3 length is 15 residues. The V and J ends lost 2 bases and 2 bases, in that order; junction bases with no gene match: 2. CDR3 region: CASSPKREATDTQYF. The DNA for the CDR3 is TGTGCCAGCTCACCAAAGCGGGAGGCCACAGATACGCAGTATTTT.

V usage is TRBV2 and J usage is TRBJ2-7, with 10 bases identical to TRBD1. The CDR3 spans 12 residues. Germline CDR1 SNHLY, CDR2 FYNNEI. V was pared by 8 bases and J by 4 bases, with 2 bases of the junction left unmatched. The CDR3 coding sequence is TGTGCCAGCGAGGACAGGGGGTACGAGCAGTACTTC. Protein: CASEDRGYEQYF.

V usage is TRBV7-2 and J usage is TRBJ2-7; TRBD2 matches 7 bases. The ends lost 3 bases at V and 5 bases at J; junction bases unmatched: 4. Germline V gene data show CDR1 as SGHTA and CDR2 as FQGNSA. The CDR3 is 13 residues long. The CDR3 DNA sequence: TGTGCCAGCAGCTTGGGAGGGAGCAACGAGCAGTACTTC. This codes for CASSLGGSNEQYF.

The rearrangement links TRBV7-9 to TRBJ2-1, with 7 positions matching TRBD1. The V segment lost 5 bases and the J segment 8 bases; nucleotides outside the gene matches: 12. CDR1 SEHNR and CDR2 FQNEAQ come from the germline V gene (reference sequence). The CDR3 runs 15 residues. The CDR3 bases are TGTGCCAGCAGCCCAAAATTACGACAGGGCGATGAGCAGTTCTTC. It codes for CASSPKLRQGDEQFF.

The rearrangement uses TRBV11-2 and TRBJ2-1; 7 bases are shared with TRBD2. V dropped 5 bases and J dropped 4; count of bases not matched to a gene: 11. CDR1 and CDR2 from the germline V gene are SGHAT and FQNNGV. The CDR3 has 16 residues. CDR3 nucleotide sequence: TGTGCCAGCAGCATGGGTCGCGGGGGACTGTACAATGAGCAGTTCTTC. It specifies CASSMGRGGLYNEQFF.

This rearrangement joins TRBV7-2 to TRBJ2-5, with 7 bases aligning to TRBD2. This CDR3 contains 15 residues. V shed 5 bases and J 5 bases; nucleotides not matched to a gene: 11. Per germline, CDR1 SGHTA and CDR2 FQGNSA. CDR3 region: CASSPLEAGGETQYF. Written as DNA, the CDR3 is TGTGCCAGCAGCCCTCTCGAAGCCGGGGGGGAGACCCAGTACTTC.

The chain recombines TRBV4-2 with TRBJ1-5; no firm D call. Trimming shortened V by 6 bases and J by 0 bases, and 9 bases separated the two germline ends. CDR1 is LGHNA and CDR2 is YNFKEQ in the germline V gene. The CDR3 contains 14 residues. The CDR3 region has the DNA TGTGCCAGCAGTACAGAAGATAGCAATCAGCCCCAGCATTTT. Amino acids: CASSTEDSNQPQHF.

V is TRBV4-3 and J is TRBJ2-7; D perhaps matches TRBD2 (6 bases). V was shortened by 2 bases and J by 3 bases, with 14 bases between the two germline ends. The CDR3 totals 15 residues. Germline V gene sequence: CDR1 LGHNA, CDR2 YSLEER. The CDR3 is CASSQSLLAVYEQYF. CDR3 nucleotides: TGCGCCAGCAGCCAAAGTCTACTAGCCGTCTACGAGCAGTACTTC.

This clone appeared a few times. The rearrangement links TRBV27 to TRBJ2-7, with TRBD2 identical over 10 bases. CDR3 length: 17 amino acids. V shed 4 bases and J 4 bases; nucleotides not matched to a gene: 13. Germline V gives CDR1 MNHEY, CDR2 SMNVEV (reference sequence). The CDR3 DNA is TGTGCCAGCAGTTCTCGCCCCGAGCGGGAGGGAAGGTACGAGCAGTACTTC. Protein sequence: CASSSRPEREGRYEQYF.

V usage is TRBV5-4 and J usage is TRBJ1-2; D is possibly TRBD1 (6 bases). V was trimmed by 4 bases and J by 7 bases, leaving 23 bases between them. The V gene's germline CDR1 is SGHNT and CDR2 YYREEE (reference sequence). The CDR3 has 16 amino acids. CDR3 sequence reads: CASSRGSPVGRGGYTF. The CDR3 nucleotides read TGTGCCAGCAGCAGGGGGTCGCCGGTGGGCAGGGGTGGCTACACCTTC.

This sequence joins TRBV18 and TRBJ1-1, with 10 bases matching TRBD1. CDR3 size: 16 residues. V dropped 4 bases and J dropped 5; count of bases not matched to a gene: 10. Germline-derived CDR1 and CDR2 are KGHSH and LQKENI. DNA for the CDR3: TGTGCCAGCTCACTAAGGGACAGGGGATATTGGACTGAAGCTTTCTTT. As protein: CASSLRDRGYWTEAFF.

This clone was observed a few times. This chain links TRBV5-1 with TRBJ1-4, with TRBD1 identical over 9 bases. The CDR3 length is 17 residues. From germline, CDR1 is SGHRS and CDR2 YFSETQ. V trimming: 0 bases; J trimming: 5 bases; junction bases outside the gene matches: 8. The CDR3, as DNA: TGCGCCAGCAGCTTGGGGGCCGGGGGGACAGGGAATGAAAAACTGTTTTTT. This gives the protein CASSLGAGGTGNEKLFF.

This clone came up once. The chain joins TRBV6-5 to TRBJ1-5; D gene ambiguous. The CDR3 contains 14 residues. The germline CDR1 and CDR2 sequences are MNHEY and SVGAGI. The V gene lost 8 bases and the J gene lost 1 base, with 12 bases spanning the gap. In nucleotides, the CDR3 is TGTGCCAGCCGAGGACTGGGGAGCAATCAGCCCCAGCATTTT. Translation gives CASRGLGSNQPQHF.

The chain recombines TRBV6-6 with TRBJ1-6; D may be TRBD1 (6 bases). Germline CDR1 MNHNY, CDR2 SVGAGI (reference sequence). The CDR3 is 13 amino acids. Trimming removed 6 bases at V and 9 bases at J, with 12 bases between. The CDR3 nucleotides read TGTGCCAGCAGCGCCAACAGGGCTTCACCCCTCCACTTT. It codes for CASSANRASPLHF.

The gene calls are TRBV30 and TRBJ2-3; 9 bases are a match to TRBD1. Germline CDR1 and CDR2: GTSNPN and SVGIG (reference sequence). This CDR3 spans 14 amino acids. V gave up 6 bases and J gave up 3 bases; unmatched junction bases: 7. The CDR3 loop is CACSQGAGTDTQYF. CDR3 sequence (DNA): TGTGCCTGCTCACAGGGGGCCGGTACAGATACGCAGTATTTT.

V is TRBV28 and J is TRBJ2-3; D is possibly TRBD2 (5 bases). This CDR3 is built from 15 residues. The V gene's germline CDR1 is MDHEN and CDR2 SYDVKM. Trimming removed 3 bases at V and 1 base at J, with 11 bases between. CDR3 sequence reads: CASSFGETRTDTQYF. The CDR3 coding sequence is TGTGCCAGCAGTTTTGGGGAGACACGCACAGATACGCAGTATTTT.